This entry lists 2 T cell receptor beta chains sequenced from one sample in a study of blood T cell repertoires in COVID-19. Profiling relied on immunoSEQ multiplex PCR, and the TCRdb table lists in-frame clones only, not all of them. Among about 98,000 clones listed, about 80% were seen once. Sequences were obtained from peripheral blood. Source of these receptors: a man between 65 and 85 years old with acute or convalescent COVID-19.

The V gene is TRBV24-1, the J gene TRBJ1-1; no firm D call. The V gene lost 9 bases and the J gene lost 0 bases, with 4 bases spanning the gap. Looked up from germline, CDR1 is KGHDR and CDR2 is SFDVKD. CDR3 size: 11 residues. The CDR3 region is CATPLNTEAFF. The CDR3 region has the DNA TGTGCCACCCCCTTGAACACTGAAGCTTTCTTT.

This rearrangement joins TRBV24-1 to TRBJ2-5; 7 positions match TRBD1. The germline CDR1 and CDR2 sequences are KGHDR and SFDVKD. This CDR3 contains 16 residues. V gave up 1 base and J gave up 1 base; unmatched junction bases: 5. The CDR3 DNA reads TGTGCCACCAGTGATTTCGGGGACAGTTTCCAAGAGACCCAGTACTTC. This codes for CATSDFGDSFQETQYF.